These 30 T cell receptor beta chains originate from one sample sequenced in a study of vaccination effects on CD4 cells after COVID-19. Isolating CD4+ T cells followed approximately ten days of culture. No antigen has been identified for these receptors. Sequencing was performed with immunoSEQ multiplex PCR; in TCRdb, only in-frame clones are kept and a portion is missing. The table has 50,000 to 75,000 clones, under 85% seen once. The material was CD4+ T cells from PBMCs cultured without peptide, obtained before COVID-19 vaccination. The receptors come from a human donor who had a prior SARS-CoV-2 infection.

This clone has just a few counts. The rearrangement links TRBV19 to TRBJ1-2; D possibly corresponds to TRBD1 (5 bases). This CDR3 spans 14 amino acids. Germline CDR1 reads LNHDA; CDR2 reads SQIVND (reference sequence). Trimming pared 3 bases from V and 4 bases from J, leaving 12 bases between. The CDR3 sequence is CASSIQGVVYGYTF. CDR3 nucleotide sequence: TGTGCCAGTAGTATTCAGGGAGTAGTCTATGGCTACACCTTC.

This sequence joins TRBV2 and TRBJ2-7; 11 bases line up with TRBD2. This CDR3 contains 14 residues. Trimming at V came to 7 bases and at J to 0 bases, leaving 2 bases not matched to a gene. In germline, CDR1 is SNHLY, CDR2 FYNNEI. CDR3: CASKTSGSSYEQYF. The CDR3 DNA is TGTGCCAGCAAAACTAGCGGGAGCTCCTACGAGCAGTACTTC.

The rearrangement links TRBV6-1 to TRBJ2-5; perhaps D is TRBD1 or TRBD2 (5 bases each). Germline lookup yields CDR1 MNHNS and CDR2 SASEGT. This CDR3 region has 13 residues. Trimming left V 3 bases short and J 4 bases short, with 9 bases between. The chain's CDR3 is CASSEGPGETQYF. DNA of the CDR3: TGTGCCAGCAGTGAGGGACCTGGAGAGACCCAGTACTTC.

The sample holds a few counts of this clone. The chain joins TRBV3-1 (or the pseudogene TRBV3-2) to TRBJ2-7; maybe TRBD1 (6 bases). Germline V gene lookup returns CDR1 LGHDT and CDR2 YNNKEL (reference sequence). V lost 5 bases, J lost 6 bases, and 23 bases lay in between. CDR3 length: 16 residues. CDR3 protein: CASSWGSTGLIGEQYF. The CDR3 DNA is TGTGCCAGCAGCTGGGGTTCTACAGGGCTGATCGGCGAGCAGTACTTC.

The chain couples TRBV5-4 to TRBJ2-3; 8 nucleotides line up with TRBD2. The CDR3 contains 16 residues. Germline-derived CDR1 and CDR2 are SGHNT and YYREEE (reference sequence). The ends lost 0 bases at V and 1 base at J; junction bases unmatched: 4. CDR3 bases: TGTGCCAGCAGCTTGGCGGGGGGGCTGGGCACAGATACGCAGTATTTT. Translating gives CASSLAGGLGTDTQYF. The full variable domain, in which reference TRBV5-4 and TRBJ2-3 provide the parts outside the CDR3, is ETGVTQSPTHLIKTRGQQVTLRCSSQSGHNTVSWYQQALGQGPQFIFQYYREEENGRGNFPPRFSGLQFPNYSSELNVNALELDDSALYLCASSLAGGLGTDTQYFGPGTRLTVL.

V is TRBV6-2 or TRBV6-3 and J is TRBJ1-5, with 8 bases lining up with TRBD1. Germline V gene sequence: CDR1 MNHEY, CDR2 SVGEGT. V gave up 4 bases and J gave up 6 bases; unmatched junction bases: 11. CDR3 length: 16 residues. The CDR3 protein is CASSFRTGNIPQPQHF. CDR3 coding DNA: TGTGCCAGCAGTTTTAGGACAGGGAACATCCCTCAGCCCCAGCATTTT.

V gene TRBV5-1 combines with J gene TRBJ1-5; TRBD1 matches at 12 bases. CDR1 is SGHRS and CDR2 is YFSETQ in the germline V gene. This CDR3 comprises 16 residues. V was pared by 4 bases and J by 4 bases, with 6 bases of the junction left unmatched. This CDR3 reads CASSIGTGGDNQPQHF. CDR3 nucleotides: TGCGCCAGCAGCATCGGGACAGGGGGCGATAATCAGCCCCAGCATTTT.

The rearrangement links TRBV28 to TRBJ1-2; D remains unclear. Germline loops: CDR1 MDHEN, CDR2 SYDVKM. The length of the CDR3 is 13 residues. Trimming pared 11 bases from V and 1 base from J, leaving 14 bases between. In DNA, the CDR3 is TGTGCCTCAAGGACTTATCGTAACTATGGCTACACCTTC. Translation: CASRTYRNYGYTF.

The chain joins TRBV12-3 or TRBV12-4 to TRBJ1-6; D not certain. Trimming took 3 bases from V and 8 from J, leaving 5 bases between them. This CDR3 is built from 12 residues. CDR3 sequence (DNA): TGTGCCAGCAGTTTTGCCGATTCACCCCTCCACTTT. Amino acids: CASSFADSPLHF.

This clone was recorded a few times. The chain carries TRBV7-6 and TRBJ2-3; TRBD2 matches 8 bases. Germline V gene sequence: CDR1 SGHVS, CDR2 FNYEAQ. V lost 2 bases and J lost 4; bases outside the gene matches: 8. The CDR3 runs to 16 residues. The CDR3 DNA reads as TGTGCCAGCAGCTTACAGGCGGGGGGCTCGGCAGATACGCAGTATTTT. Its translation: CASSLQAGGSADTQYF.

There are a few counts of this clone. The chain employs TRBV11-3 and TRBJ1-1; unclear D gene. The CDR3 loop spans 15 amino acids. CDR1 is SGHNT and CDR2 is YENEEA in the germline V gene. V lost 5 bases and J lost 1, with 14 bases in between. The CDR3 nucleotides read TGTGCCAGCAGCCCTGGAACAGCTACGAACACTGAAGCTTTCTTT. It is translated as CASSPGTATNTEAFF.

The chain couples TRBV5-5 to TRBJ2-7; D is uncertain. This CDR3 region has 11 residues. Per germline, CDR1 SGHKS and CDR2 YYEKEE (reference sequence). V was cut by 2 bases and J by 5 bases, with 5 bases left in between. CDR3 nucleotides: TGTGCCAGCAGCTTCCGTGACGAGCAGTACTTC. This sequence encodes CASSFRDEQYF.

The genes are TRBV5-6 and TRBJ1-1; the D is unclear. The CDR3 sequence is 14 residues long. Germline V gives CDR1 SGHDT, CDR2 YYEEEE. V was shortened by 3 bases and J by 1 base, with 10 bases between the two germline ends. CDR3 sequence: CASSSPTGNTEAFF. The CDR3 DNA sequence: TGTGCCAGCAGCTCCCCGACGGGGAACACTGAAGCTTTCTTT. The whole variable domain, filled in from reference TRBV5-6 and TRBJ1-1, reads DAGVTQSPTHLIKTRGQQVTLRCSPKSGHDTVSWYQQALGQGPQFIFQYYEEEERQRGNFPDRFSGHQFPNYSSELNVNALLLGDSALYLCASSSPTGNTEAFFGQGTRLTVV.

This sequence joins TRBV7-9 and TRBJ1-6; D is uncertain. Germline V lookup: CDR1 SEHNR, CDR2 FQNEAQ (reference sequence). The CDR3 is 14 amino acids. V was shortened by 6 bases and J by 5 bases, with 11 bases between the two germline ends. As DNA, the CDR3 is TGTGCCAGCAGGAGGGAAACGGATAATTCACCCCTCCACTTT. Translated: CASRRETDNSPLHF.

This chain joins TRBV5-1 and TRBJ2-3; TRBD1 or TRBD2 may be the D gene (5 bases each). The germline V and J ends were trimmed by 0 bases and 7 bases, with 12 bases remaining between them. The germline CDR1 and CDR2 sequences are SGHRS and YFSETQ. The CDR3 loop spans 14 amino acids. CDR3 bases: TGCGCCAGCAGCTTGGGGGGAGAGGGGAATACGCAGTATTTT. Translation gives CASSLGGEGNTQYF. The full variable domain, in which reference TRBV5-1 and TRBJ2-3 provide the parts outside the CDR3, is KAGVTQTPRYLIKTRGQQVTLSCSPISGHRSVSWYQQTPGQGLQFLFEYFSETQRNKGNFPGRFSGRQFSNSRSEMNVSTLELGDSALYLCASSLGGEGNTQYFGPGTRLTVL.

This chain joins TRBV12-5 and TRBJ1-1; possibly TRBD1 for D (5 bases). V shed 5 bases and J shed 7 bases, with 17 bases lying between them. Germline-derived CDR1 and CDR2 are LGHNT and FRNRAP. There are 14 residues in the CDR3. As DNA, the CDR3 is TGTGCTAGTGGTCCGCCGACAGAAACAAATGAAGCTTTCTTT. Its translation: CASGPPTETNEAFF.

The count of this clone is one. The genes are TRBV5-5 and TRBJ2-1; maybe TRBD2 (6 bases). The length of the CDR3 is 15 residues. Germline CDR1 is SGHKS and CDR2 is YYEKEE (reference sequence). The V end was cut by 2 bases, the J end by 8 bases, with 17 bases between. The CDR3 region is CASSLTGSIVDEQFF. DNA of the CDR3: TGTGCCAGCAGCTTAACCGGGAGCATTGTCGATGAGCAGTTCTTC.

The chain employs TRBV6-5 and TRBJ2-3, with D possibly called TRBD1 or TRBD2 (5 bases each). Germline assignment: CDR1 MNHEY and CDR2 SVGAGI. V was trimmed by 10 bases and J by 4 bases, leaving 18 bases between them. This CDR3 spans 14 amino acids. CDR3 coding DNA: TGTGCCAACGGGGCATGTCCCCTCCCAGATACGCAGTATTTT. Translating it yields CANGACPLPDTQYF.

The chain is built from TRBV29-1 and TRBJ2-3, with D tentatively TRBD2 (5 bases). Germline loops: CDR1 SQVTM, CDR2 ANQGSEA. V dropped 3 bases and J dropped 4 bases, with 5 bases sitting between them. The CDR3 extends over 11 amino acids. The CDR3 DNA follows: TGCAGCGTTGAGAGGGCAGATACGCAGTATTTT. It specifies CSVERADTQYF.

This rearrangement joins TRBV18 to TRBJ2-2, with TRBD1 matching 7 bases. The CDR3 runs to 14 residues. The V gene's germline CDR1 is KGHSH and CDR2 LQKENI. Trimming took 4 bases from V and 1 from J; bases not matched to a gene: 0. The CDR3 DNA is TGTGCCAGCTCACGGACAGGGAACACCGGGGAGCTGTTTTTT. The encoded protein is CASSRTGNTGELFF.

This rearrangement joins TRBV23-1 to TRBJ2-7; 8 bases align to TRBD1. TRBV23-1 is designated an ORF whose function remains uncertain. This CDR3 has 13 residues. The V gene end was trimmed by 9 bases and the J gene end by 5 bases; junction bases not matched to a gene: 9. The CDR3: CARLRDRSNEQYF. In DNA form, the CDR3 reads TGCGCCAGATTACGGGACAGGTCGAACGAGCAGTACTTC.

This clone showed up just a few times. The chain combines TRBV4-2 with TRBJ1-4; D may be TRBD1 (6 bases). The CDR3 extends over 15 amino acids. Trimming took 2 bases from V and 10 from J, leaving 17 bases between them. Germline V gene data show CDR1 as LGHNA and CDR2 as YNFKEQ. CDR3 in DNA: TGTGCCAGCAGCCAAATAGACGGGGGCGCGGTAAAACTGTTTTTT. Amino acid sequence: CASSQIDGGAVKLFF.

This clone is a singleton in its sample. This chain uses TRBV5-4 with TRBJ2-1; no clear D. The CDR3 covers 14 residues. Germline CDR1 and CDR2: SGHNT and YYREEE (reference sequence). The V gene lost 0 bases and the J gene lost 10 bases, with 14 bases spanning the gap. The CDR3 coding sequence is TGTGCCAGCAGCTTGGCGCCAACCCAAGAGGAGCAGTTCTTC. This sequence encodes CASSLAPTQEEQFF. Full variable domain (outside the CDR3, taken from reference TRBV5-4 and TRBJ2-1): ETGVTQSPTHLIKTRGQQVTLRCSSQSGHNTVSWYQQALGQGPQFIFQYYREEENGRGNFPPRFSGLQFPNYSSELNVNALELDDSALYLCASSLAPTQEEQFFGPGTRLTVL.

This clone turned up a few times. This sequence joins TRBV5-4 and TRBJ1-2, with D possibly TRBD1 on 5 matching bases. CDR1 is SGHNT, CDR2 YYREEE, per germline (reference sequence). V was trimmed by 7 bases and J by 8 bases, leaving 18 bases between them. This CDR3 region has 13 residues. DNA for the CDR3: TGTGCCAGCGCCAAATCAAGGGGTTACGGCTACACCTTC. It encodes CASAKSRGYGYTF.

This sequence joins TRBV6-5 and TRBJ1-4, with 9 bases aligning to TRBD1. Germline V CDR1 and CDR2: MNHEY, SVGAGI. V lost 5 bases to trimming and J lost 6 bases; unmatched junction nucleotides: 4. The CDR3 runs 14 residues. CDR3 in amino acids: CASSPWTGDEKLFF. CDR3 bases: TGTGCCAGCAGTCCTTGGACAGGGGATGAAAAACTGTTTTTT.

The genes are TRBV5-6 and TRBJ1-2, with D perhaps matching TRBD1 (6 bases). Germline values: CDR1 SGHDT, CDR2 YYEEEE. This CDR3 comprises 15 residues. V gave up 2 bases and J gave up 7 bases, with 18 bases separating them. CDR3 in DNA: TGTGCCAGCAGCTTAACAGGGAGGCCTAGAGGTGGCTACACCTTC. Protein sequence: CASSLTGRPRGGYTF.

This clone was found once. The rearrangement links TRBV5-1 to TRBJ1-4; 7 bases are shared with TRBD1. Germline V gives CDR1 SGHRS, CDR2 YFSETQ. With V trimmed by 5 bases and J by 5 bases, 9 bases remained unmatched. The CDR3 has 15 amino acids. The CDR3 is CASRLTGTENEKLFF. As DNA, the CDR3 is TGCGCCAGCAGGCTTACCGGGACAGAAAATGAAAAACTGTTTTTT. Supplemented by reference TRBV5-1 and TRBJ1-4, the full variable domain reads KAGVTQTPRYLIKTRGQQVTLSCSPISGHRSVSWYQQTPGQGLQFLFEYFSETQRNKGNFPGRFSGRQFSNSRSEMNVSTLELGDSALYLCASRLTGTENEKLFFGSGTQLSVL.

V and J are TRBV7-5 and TRBJ2-3; the D call of TRBD2 is as the table states it, not checked on the DNA. TRBV7-5 is given as a pseudogene. CDR3 length: 14 amino acids. This CDR3 is CARARGGNTDTQYF. CDR3 nucleotide sequence: TGTGCCAGGGCCCGGGGGGGGAACACAGATACGCAGTATTTT.

The rearrangement joins TRBV5-4 to TRBJ2-3; a weak D match, TRBD1 (5 bases). Trimming removed 4 bases from V and 1 base from J, with 16 bases in between. The germline V gene has CDR1 SGHNT and CDR2 YYREEE (reference sequence). The CDR3 loop spans 16 amino acids. CDR3 region: CASSRTSTQGTDTQYF. The DNA of the CDR3 is TGTGCCAGCAGCCGTACAAGCACACAGGGCACAGATACGCAGTATTTT.

The J gene is TRBJ1-5, the V gene TRBV28, with 11 positions matching TRBD1. Trimming removed 5 bases from V and 5 bases from J; junction bases left unmatched: 8. The germline CDR1 and CDR2 sequences are MDHEN and SYDVKM. The CDR3 loop spans 16 amino acids. CDR3 in amino acids: CASSPGGQGADQPQHF. The CDR3 DNA sequence: TGTGCCAGCAGTCCGGGTGGACAGGGGGCGGATCAGCCCCAGCATTTT. Using reference TRBV28 and TRBJ1-5 for the parts outside the CDR3, the full variable domain is DVKVTQSSRYLVKRTGEKVFLECVQDMDHENMFWYRQDPGLGLRLIYFSYDVKMKEKGDIPEGYSVSREKKERFSLILESASTNQTSMYLCASSPGGQGADQPQHFGDGTRLSIL.